The sequence of this T cell receptor (beta chain) was determined in a study of T cell responses to AZD1222 COVID-19 vaccine. Study-wide results and limits: Two doses of AZD1222 preceded a rise in Spike-specific TCR breadth and depth.

This CDR3 is 17 amino acids long. Germline-derived CDR1 and CDR2 are SGDLS and YYNGEE. V dropped 3 bases and J dropped 2; count of bases not matched to a gene: 8. Measured with immunoSEQ multiplex PCR; TCRdb has only the in-frame clones, and not every one. The table records about 180,000 clones, 70% to 90% of them present only once. With respect to this clone: Its matching antigen is unknown.

This sequence was found in an adult in good health. The sequenced sample was peripheral blood, obtained on day 0 of AZD1222 vaccination. The V call is TRBV9, the J call TRBJ1-4; 9 bases are shared with TRBD1. CDR3 in DNA: TGTGCCAGCAGCGCCTCCGGGACAGGGTCCACTAATGAAAAACTGTTTTTT. The encoded protein is CASSASGTGSTNEKLFF.